A selection of T cell receptor beta chains follows, all from one sample in a study of cytomegalovirus exposure and HLA in healthy donors. Only in-frame clones appear in the TCRdb table, and some are missing; sequencing was by immunoSEQ multiplex PCR. The sample consists of over 150,000 clones, about 76% of them appearing once. Sequencing was done on a sample of PBMCs. The receptors come from a man aged 25 to 40 in good health and CMV-seropositive. Each CDR3 is given with its conserved first and last residue. Each record gives: clone size, CDR3 length, J gene, D gene, V gene, CDR3 DNA, CDR3 protein. A D gene is named only where the DNA matches it firmly. Clone size is stated in some rows and not others, as once, few, many or a class when expanded.

clone size: -
CDR3 length: 13
J gene: TRBJ1-1
D gene: -
V gene: TRBV13
CDR3 DNA: TGTGCCAGCAGCTTACAGGGGAACACTGAAGCTTTCTTT
CDR3 protein: CASSLQGNTEAFF

clone size: -
CDR3 length: 15
J gene: TRBJ2-7
D gene: TRBD1
V gene: TRBV29-1
CDR3 DNA: TGCAGCGTTGAAGGAGCACAGGGGGTATCCTACGAGCAGTACTTC
CDR3 protein: CSVEGAQGVSYEQYF

clone size: few
CDR3 length: 12
J gene: TRBJ2-7
D gene: -
V gene: TRBV5-1
CDR3 DNA: TGCGCCAGCAGGCTGACTAGCTACGAGCAGTACTTC
CDR3 protein: CASRLTSYEQYF

clone size: once
CDR3 length: 12
J gene: TRBJ1-1
D gene: -
V gene: TRBV7-8
CDR3 DNA: TGTGCCAGCAGCCCCTCCGTCACTGAAGCTTTCTTT
CDR3 protein: CASSPSVTEAFF

clone size: few
CDR3 length: 17
J gene: TRBJ2-6
D gene: TRBD1
V gene: TRBV18
CDR3 DNA: TGTGCCAGCTCACCCCGACAGGGGAAGGCTGGGGCCAACGTCCTGACTTTC
CDR3 protein: CASSPRQGKAGANVLTF

clone size: -
CDR3 length: 16
J gene: TRBJ1-1
D gene: TRBD1
V gene: TRBV11-2
CDR3 DNA: TGTGCCAGCAGCCTACAACAGGGGGCGTATAACACTGAAGCTTTCTTT
CDR3 protein: CASSLQQGAYNTEAFF

clone size: -
CDR3 length: 13
J gene: TRBJ1-2
D gene: -
V gene: TRBV30
CDR3 DNA: TGTGCCTGGAGTGGAAGCAGGGACTATGGCTACACCTTC
CDR3 protein: CAWSGSRDYGYTF

clone size: -
CDR3 length: 16
J gene: TRBJ1-1
D gene: -
V gene: TRBV18
CDR3 DNA: TGTGCCAGCTCACCACCAGATCGGGGGTTGGGTACTGAAGCTTTCTTT
CDR3 protein: CASSPPDRGLGTEAFF

clone size: -
CDR3 length: 11
J gene: TRBJ1-1
D gene: -
V gene: TRBV11-3
CDR3 DNA: TGTGCCAGCAGCCTCAACACTGAAGCTTTCTTT
CDR3 protein: CASSLNTEAFF

clone size: few
CDR3 length: 12
J gene: TRBJ1-4
D gene: -
V gene: TRBV18
CDR3 DNA: TGTGCCAGCTCACCGACAGATGAAAAACTGTTTTTT
CDR3 protein: CASSPTDEKLFF

clone size: once
CDR3 length: 16
J gene: TRBJ2-1
D gene: TRBD2
V gene: TRBV25-1
CDR3 DNA: TGTGCCAGCAGTGAATCTTGGCGGGAGGGATCCCCCGAGCAGTTCTTC
CDR3 protein: CASSESWREGSPEQFF

clone size: -
CDR3 length: 13
J gene: TRBJ2-4
D gene: TRBD1
V gene: TRBV5-6
CDR3 DNA: TGTGCCAGCAGCTTCAACAGGGGAGACATTCAGTACTTC
CDR3 protein: CASSFNRGDIQYF

clone size: few
CDR3 length: 18
J gene: TRBJ2-7
D gene: TRBD1
V gene: TRBV12-5
CDR3 DNA: TGTGCTAGTGGTTTGGTACTATTAAGGGACAGGGGCTCCTACGAGCAGTACTTC
CDR3 protein: CASGLVLLRDRGSYEQYF

clone size: -
CDR3 length: 15
J gene: TRBJ1-2
D gene: -
V gene: TRBV4-3
CDR3 DNA: TGCGCCAGCAGCCAAGACTATTCAGGGCCCTATGGCTACACCTTC
CDR3 protein: CASSQDYSGPYGYTF

clone size: -
CDR3 length: 12
J gene: TRBJ1-2
D gene: -
V gene: TRBV2
CDR3 DNA: TGTGCCAGCAGTGAGAATAGTTATGGCTACACCTTC
CDR3 protein: CASSENSYGYTF

clone size: -
CDR3 length: 13
J gene: TRBJ2-5
D gene: TRBD2
V gene: TRBV6-1
CDR3 DNA: TGTGCCAGCAGTGAAAGGGGTGCTAGCGGGAAGTACTTC
CDR3 protein: CASSERGASGKYF

clone size: once
CDR3 length: 13
J gene: TRBJ1-2
D gene: -
V gene: TRBV28
CDR3 DNA: TGTGCCAGCAGTTTATCCGCAGTCTATGGCTACACCTTC
CDR3 protein: CASSLSAVYGYTF

clone size: -
CDR3 length: 12
J gene: TRBJ2-7
D gene: -
V gene: TRBV5-6
CDR3 DNA: TGTGCCAGCAGCCAACAGGGCTACGAGCAGTACTTC
CDR3 protein: CASSQQGYEQYF

clone size: -
CDR3 length: 15
J gene: TRBJ2-5
D gene: -
V gene: TRBV4-1
CDR3 DNA: TGCGCCAGCAGCCAAGAGGGACTCCGCCAAGAGACCCAGTACTTC
CDR3 protein: CASSQEGLRQETQYF

clone size: -
CDR3 length: 16
J gene: TRBJ1-3
D gene: TRBD1
V gene: TRBV9
CDR3 DNA: TGTGCCAGCAGCCGACTGACAGGGTCCTCTGGAAACACCATATATTTT
CDR3 protein: CASSRLTGSSGNTIYF

clone size: -
CDR3 length: 14
J gene: TRBJ1-1
D gene: TRBD1
V gene: TRBV2
CDR3 DNA: TGTGCCAGCAGGGTGACAGGGGAGGGCACTGAAGCTTTCTTT
CDR3 protein: CASRVTGEGTEAFF

clone size: -
CDR3 length: 15
J gene: TRBJ1-1
D gene: -
V gene: TRBV6-1
CDR3 DNA: TGTGCCAGTCTCGGGGGTTCGTCCGGAAACACTGAAGCTTTCTTT
CDR3 protein: CASLGGSSGNTEAFF

clone size: -
CDR3 length: 15
J gene: TRBJ2-3
D gene: -
V gene: TRBV2
CDR3 DNA: TGTGCCAGCAGTCGGATATTGGGGGGAACAGATACGCAGTATTTT
CDR3 protein: CASSRILGGTDTQYF

clone size: -
CDR3 length: 13
J gene: TRBJ1-1
D gene: TRBD1
V gene: TRBV30
CDR3 DNA: TGTGCCTGGAGGTTTAACAGGGGAGATGAAGCTTTCTTT
CDR3 protein: CAWRFNRGDEAFF

clone size: -
CDR3 length: 18
J gene: TRBJ2-3
D gene: -
V gene: TRBV21-1
CDR3 DNA: TGTGCCAGCATCAGTACTAGCGGGGGCCGATTCAGCACAGATACGCAGTATTTT
CDR3 protein: CASISTSGGRFSTDTQYF